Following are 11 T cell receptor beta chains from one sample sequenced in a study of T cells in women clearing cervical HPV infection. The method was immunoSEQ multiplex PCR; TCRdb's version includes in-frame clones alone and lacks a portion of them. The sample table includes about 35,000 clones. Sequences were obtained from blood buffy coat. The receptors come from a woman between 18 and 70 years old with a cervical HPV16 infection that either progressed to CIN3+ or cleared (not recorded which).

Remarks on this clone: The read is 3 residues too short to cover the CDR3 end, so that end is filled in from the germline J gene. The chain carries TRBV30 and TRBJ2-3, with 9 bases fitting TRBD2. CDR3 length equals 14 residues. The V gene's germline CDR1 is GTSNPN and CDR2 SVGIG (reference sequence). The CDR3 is CAWKVAGVSETQYF. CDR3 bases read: TGTGCCTGGAAGGTAGCGGGAGTATCGGAGACG.

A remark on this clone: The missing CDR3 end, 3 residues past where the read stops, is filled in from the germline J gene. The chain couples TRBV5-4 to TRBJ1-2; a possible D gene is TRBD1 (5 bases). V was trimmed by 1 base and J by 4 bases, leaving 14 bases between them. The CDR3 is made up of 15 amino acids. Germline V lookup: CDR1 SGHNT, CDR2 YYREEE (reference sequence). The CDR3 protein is CASSLSSGSGYGYTF. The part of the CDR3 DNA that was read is TGTGCCAGCAGCTTGTCTTCAGGGTCGGGCTATGGC.

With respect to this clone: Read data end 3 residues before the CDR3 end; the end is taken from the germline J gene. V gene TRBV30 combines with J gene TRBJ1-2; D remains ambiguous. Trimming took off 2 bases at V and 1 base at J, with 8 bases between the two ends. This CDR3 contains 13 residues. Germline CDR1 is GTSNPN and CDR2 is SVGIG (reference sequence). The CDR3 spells CAWSLADNYGYTF. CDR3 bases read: TGTGCCTGGAGTTTGGCAGATAACTATGGC.

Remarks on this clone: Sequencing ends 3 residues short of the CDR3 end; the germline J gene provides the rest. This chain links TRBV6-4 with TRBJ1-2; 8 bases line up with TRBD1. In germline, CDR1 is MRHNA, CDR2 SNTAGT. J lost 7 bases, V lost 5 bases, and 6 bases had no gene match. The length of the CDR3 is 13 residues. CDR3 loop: CASSNNRGFGYTF. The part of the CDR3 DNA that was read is TGTGCCAGCAGTAATAACAGGGGGTTTGGC.

The chain's CDR3 is CASSEQGAGSEQFF. CDR3 DNA (partial): TGTGCCAGTAGTGAACAGGGGGCAGGTTCTGAG. The V and J genes are TRBV19 and TRBJ2-1, with 9 bases fitting TRBD1. The CDR3 extends 3 residues past the end of the read, so its final part is completed from the germline J gene. J lost 9 bases, V lost 5 bases, and 8 bases had no gene match. This CDR3 is built from 14 residues. Per the germline V gene, CDR1 is LNHDA and CDR2 is SQIVND (reference sequence).

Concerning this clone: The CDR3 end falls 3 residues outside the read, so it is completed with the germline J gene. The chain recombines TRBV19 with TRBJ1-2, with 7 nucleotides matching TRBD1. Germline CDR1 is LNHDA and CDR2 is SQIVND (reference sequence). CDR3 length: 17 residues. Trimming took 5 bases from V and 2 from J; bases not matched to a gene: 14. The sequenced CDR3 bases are TGTGCCAGTAGTCCCCGGGGAGGGGGCGCTGAAAACTATGGC. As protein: CASSPRGGGAENYG. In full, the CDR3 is CASSPRGGGAENYGYTF.

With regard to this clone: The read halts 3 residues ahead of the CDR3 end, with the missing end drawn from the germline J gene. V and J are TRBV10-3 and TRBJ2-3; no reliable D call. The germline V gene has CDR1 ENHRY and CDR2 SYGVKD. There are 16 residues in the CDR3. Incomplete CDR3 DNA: TGTGCCATCAGTGATGCCCCCCGCGGAAATCAAGAGACG. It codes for CAISDAPRGNQET. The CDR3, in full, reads CAISDAPRGNQETQYF.

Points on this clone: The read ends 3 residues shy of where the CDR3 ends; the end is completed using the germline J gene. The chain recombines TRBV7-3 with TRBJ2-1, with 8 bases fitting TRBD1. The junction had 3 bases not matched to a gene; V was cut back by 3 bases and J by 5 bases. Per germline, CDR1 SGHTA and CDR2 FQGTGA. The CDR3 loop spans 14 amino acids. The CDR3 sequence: CASSLDRVHNEQFF. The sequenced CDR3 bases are TGTGCCAGCAGCTTGGACAGGGTTCACAATGAG.

The CDR3 loop is CASSPSSYNAEAFF. The CDR3 bases that were read are TGTGCCAGTAGTCCAAGTAGCTATAATGCTGAA. The V gene is TRBV19, the J gene TRBJ1-1; no definite D call. The read falls 3 residues short of the CDR3 end, and the missing part is taken from the germline J gene. The length of the CDR3 is 14 residues. The germline CDR1 and CDR2 sequences are LNHDA and SQIVND (reference sequence). The V end was cut by 5 bases, the J end by 6 bases, with 16 bases between.

This CDR3 is CASSSGTINEKLFF. The sequenced CDR3 bases are TGTGCCAGCAGCTCCGGGACAATAAATGAAAAG. The genes are TRBV5-6 and TRBJ2-2; TRBD1 is a possible D gene (6 bases). The read ends 3 residues before the CDR3 terminus; that terminus is restored from the germline J gene. Looked up from germline, CDR1 is SGHDT and CDR2 is YYEEEE. The CDR3 has 14 residues.

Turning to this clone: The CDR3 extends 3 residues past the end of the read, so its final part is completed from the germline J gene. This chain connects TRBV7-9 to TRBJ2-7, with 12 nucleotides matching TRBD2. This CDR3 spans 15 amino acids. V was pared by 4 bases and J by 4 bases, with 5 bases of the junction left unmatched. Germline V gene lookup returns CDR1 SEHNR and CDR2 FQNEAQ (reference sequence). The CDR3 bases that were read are TGTGCCAGCAGCTCGACTAGCGGGGGACCTTACGAG. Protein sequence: CASSSTSGGPYE. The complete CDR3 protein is CASSSTSGGPYEQYF.